The 9 T cell receptor beta chains given below trace back to one sample, sequenced in a study of vaccination effects on CD4 cells after COVID-19 (dated by TCRdb to the early 2020s). These receptors lack a known antigen. The library came from the immunoSEQ multiplex PCR assay. The clones in this table, taken by TCRdb from immuneACCESS, are in-frame only. Not every clone is retained; where verified, under half of the shortfall comes from an unresolved V gene, and the cause of the rest is unknown. In this sample the table shows about 27,000 clones, roughly four fifths of which occur a single time. The ten largest clones take up 1.4% to 1.5% of the sample. To identify antigen-specific CD4+ T cell clonotypes by their expansion, the ViraFEST assay first stimulated PBMC with viral peptide pools and then applied TCR sequencing. After around 10 days of culture, CD4+ T cells were isolated with the EasySep CD4+ T cell isolation kit. Each participant got two doses of an mRNA SARS-CoV-2 vaccine, either BNT162b2 or mRNA-1273.

The sequenced sample was CD4+ T cells from PBMCs cultured with HCoV-NL63 spike peptides, obtained after COVID-19 vaccination. Taken with the paper, the label for cell subset or site translates to: HCoV-NL63 spike overlapping peptide pool stimulation. Source of these receptors: a human donor who received a COVID-19 vaccine. Some clones in this sample may be carry-over from other donors' samples.

The chain employs TRBV5-8 and TRBJ2-2; D is tentatively TRBD1 or TRBD2 (5 bases each). Trimming removed 4 bases at V and 3 bases at J, with 13 bases between. There are 15 residues in the CDR3. The germline V gene has CDR1 SGHTS and CDR2 YDEGEE. As DNA, the CDR3 is TGTGCCAGCAGCCTCCGGGACCTCTACACCGGGGAGCTGTTTTTT. Translation: CASSLRDLYTGELFF.

This clone was seen more than once but under ten times. The gene calls are TRBV24-1 and TRBJ2-7, with D perhaps TRBD2 (5 bases). Germline loops: CDR1 KGHDR, CDR2 SFDVKD. The CDR3 has 12 residues. Trimming removed 4 bases from V and 4 bases from J, with 7 bases in between. The CDR3, as DNA: TGTGCCACCAGTGACCGGACTTACGAGCAGTACGTC. Amino acid sequence: CATSDRTYEQYV.

This clone was observed a few times. The chain combines TRBV3-1 (or the pseudogene TRBV3-2) with TRBJ1-2, with D unclear. CDR1 and CDR2 from the germline V gene are LGHDT and YNNKEL (reference sequence). V was clipped by 3 bases and J by 10 bases, with 15 bases between them. The CDR3 covers 13 residues. The CDR3 protein is CASSQPASVDYTF. The CDR3 DNA is TGTGCCAGCAGCCAGCCCGCCTCGGTGGACTACACCTTC.

This chain joins TRBV18 and TRBJ1-2; TRBD1 might be the D (6 bases). Trimming removed 2 bases from V and 1 base from J, with 11 bases in between. The CDR3 totals 15 residues. Germline CDR1 KGHSH, CDR2 LQKENI. For the CDR3, the DNA is TGTGCCAGCTCACCATCGACAGGCTATAACTATGGCTACACCTTC. Its translation is CASSPSTGYNYGYTF.

The chain couples TRBV28 to TRBJ1-5; D remains ambiguous. Germline loops: CDR1 MDHEN, CDR2 SYDVKM. This CDR3 has 15 residues. Trimming cost V 1 base and J 9 bases, with 16 bases left between them. The DNA of the CDR3 is TGTGCCAGCAGTTTATTGGGCTACGCAGAGGCGCCCCAGCATTTT. This gives the protein CASSLLGYAEAPQHF. The variable domain in full, with the rest retrieved from reference TRBV28 and TRBJ1-5, is DVKVTQSSRYLVKRTGEKVFLECVQDMDHENMFWYRQDPGLGLRLIYFSYDVKMKEKGDIPEGYSVSREKKERFSLILESASTNQTSMYLCASSLLGYAEAPQHFGDGTRLSIL.

The rearrangement uses TRBV19 and TRBJ2-5, with 10 nucleotides matching TRBD1. This CDR3 spans 16 amino acids. The V segment lost 5 bases and the J segment 7 bases; nucleotides outside the gene matches: 13. Germline V gene lookup returns CDR1 LNHDA and CDR2 SQIVND (reference sequence). The CDR3: CASSRPVGTGAGTQYF. Here the CDR3 DNA reads TGTGCCAGTAGTCGACCTGTAGGGACAGGGGCAGGGACCCAGTACTTC.

The rearrangement joins TRBV7-2 to TRBJ1-4; D is unclear. Between the trimmed V and J ends, which lost 8 bases and 5 bases, there was a span of 9 bases. CDR3 length equals 12 residues. Germline CDR1 and CDR2: SGHTA and FQGNSA. In nucleotides, the CDR3 is TGTGCCAGCGCGAATCAGAATGAAAAACTGTTTTTT. Its translation: CASANQNEKLFF.

The chain recombines TRBV9 with TRBJ1-1; D gene unclear. The germline gives CDR1 SGDLS, CDR2 YYNGEE. The CDR3 sequence is 13 residues long. V lost 1 base, J lost 1 base, and 5 bases lay in between. CDR3 DNA sequence: TGTGCCAGCAGCGTAAGCTGGAACACTGAAGCTTTCTTT. This encodes CASSVSWNTEAFF.

This chain links TRBV10-1 with TRBJ2-7; the match to TRBD2 covers 12 bases. The CDR3 sequence is 16 residues long. Per germline, CDR1 WNHNN and CDR2 SYGVQD (reference sequence). V gave up 1 base and J gave up 11 bases; unmatched junction bases: 12. Here the CDR3 reads CASSELVLAGGPGKYV. The CDR3 DNA reads TGCGCCAGCAGTGAGTTGGTCCTAGCGGGGGGGCCAGGGAAGTACGTC.